This T cell receptor (beta chain) originates from a study of cytomegalovirus exposure and HLA in healthy donors. Profiling relied on immunoSEQ multiplex PCR, and the TCRdb table lists in-frame clones only, not all of them. The table lists about 78,000 clones, 96% of them singletons, with less than 2% in the top ten. Looked up from germline, CDR1 is SGHDN and CDR2 is FVKESK. There are 16 residues in the CDR3. V trimming: 1 base; J trimming: 5 bases; junction bases outside the gene matches: 8. Study outcomes and limitations: Some public TCRs appeared in many individuals, while most sequences were rare. According to a later analysis, TCR clusters from the first cohort tended to co-occur in the 120 or so validation repertoires.

Details on this clone: Antigen: not known.

The rearrangement joins TRBV14 to TRBJ2-3, with TRBD2 matching 8 bases. The TCR comes from a man between 18 and 29 years old in good health and CMV-seropositive. Sample: PBMCs. CDR3 nucleotides: TGTGCCAGCAGCCAAGTTCCAAGCGGGAGTGTAGATACGCAGTATTTT. Its translation is CASSQVPSGSVDTQYF.